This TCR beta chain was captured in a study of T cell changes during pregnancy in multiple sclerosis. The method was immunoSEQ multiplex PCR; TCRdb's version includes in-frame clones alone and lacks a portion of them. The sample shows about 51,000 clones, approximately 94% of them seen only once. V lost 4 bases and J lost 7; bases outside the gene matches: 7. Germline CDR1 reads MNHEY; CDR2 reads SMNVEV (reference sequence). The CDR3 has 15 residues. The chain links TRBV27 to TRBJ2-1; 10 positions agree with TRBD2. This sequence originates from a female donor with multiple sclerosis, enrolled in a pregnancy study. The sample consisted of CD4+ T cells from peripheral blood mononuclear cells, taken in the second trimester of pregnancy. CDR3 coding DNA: TGTGCCAGCAGTTCGAGCGGGGGGGCATCGAATGAGCAGTTCTTC. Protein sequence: CASSSSGGASNEQFF.